This TCR beta chain was recorded in a study of blood T cell repertoires in COVID-19. Study-wide background: PBMCs, B-cell-depleted T cells, or T cells were the source of the cDNA or gDNA that made up the material.

The cohort comprised adults aged 18 to 89 years residing in about two dozen US areas. In Cohort 3, a recovered donor had either two negative PCRs, clearance, or symptom resolution. Per the original methods: The assay estimated nucleated cells by amplifying reference gene primers. Using immunoSEQ multiplex PCR, the repertoire was profiled, and TCRdb retains in-frame clones only, with some absent. The DNA gave D and trimming, while V, J and clone size come from that table. The sample consists of about 380,000 clones, 88% of them appearing once. This TCR derives from a woman aged 18-29 years who had recovered from COVID-19. Material: PBMCs or T cells enriched from blood (not recorded which).

CDR3: CASSLNQGYGYTF. The CDR3 DNA follows: TGTGCCAGCAGTTTAAACCAGGGGTATGGCTACACCTTC. The chain carries TRBV12-3 or TRBV12-4 and TRBJ1-2, with D perhaps matching TRBD1 (6 bases). V shed 2 bases and J shed 5 bases, with 9 bases lying between them. CDR3 length: 13 amino acids.